This paragraph reports one T cell receptor (beta chain). This sample is part of a study of T cell changes during pregnancy in multiple sclerosis. Some clones are missing from TCRdb's copy, which holds only in-frame ones; the method was immunoSEQ multiplex PCR. This sample carries around 88,000 clones, 90% to 95% of them seen once, and the ten largest clones take approximately 2.4%. CDR1 is SGHNT, CDR2 YYREEE, per germline (reference sequence). The CDR3 loop spans 14 amino acids. Trimming removed 5 bases from V and 6 bases from J, with 17 bases in between. This receptor was obtained from a female donor with multiple sclerosis, enrolled in a pregnancy study. This chain connects TRBV5-4 to TRBJ1-1, with D uncertain. The source material was peripheral blood, sampled in the first trimester of pregnancy. Written as DNA, the CDR3 is TGTGCCAGCAGTTCCCCGAGGGTATTCCCTGAAGCTTTCTTT. Translated: CASSSPRVFPEAFF.